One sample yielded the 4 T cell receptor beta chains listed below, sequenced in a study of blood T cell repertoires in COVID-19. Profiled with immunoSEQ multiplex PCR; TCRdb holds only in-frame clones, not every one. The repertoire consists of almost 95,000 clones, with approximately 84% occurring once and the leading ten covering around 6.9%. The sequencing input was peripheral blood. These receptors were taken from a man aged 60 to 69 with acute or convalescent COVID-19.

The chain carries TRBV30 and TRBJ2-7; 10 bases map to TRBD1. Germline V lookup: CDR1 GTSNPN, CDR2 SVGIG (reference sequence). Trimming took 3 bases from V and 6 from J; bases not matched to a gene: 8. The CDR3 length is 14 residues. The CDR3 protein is CAWSRGTGDFEQYF. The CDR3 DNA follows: TGTGCCTGGAGCCGAGGGACAGGGGATTTCGAGCAGTACTTC. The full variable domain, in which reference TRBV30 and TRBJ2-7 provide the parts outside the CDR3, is SQTIHQWPATLVQPVGSPLSLECTVEGTSNPNLYWYRQAAGRGLQLLFYSVGIGQISSEVPQNLSASRPQDRQFILSSKKLLLSDSGFYLCAWSRGTGDFEQYFGPGTRLTVT.

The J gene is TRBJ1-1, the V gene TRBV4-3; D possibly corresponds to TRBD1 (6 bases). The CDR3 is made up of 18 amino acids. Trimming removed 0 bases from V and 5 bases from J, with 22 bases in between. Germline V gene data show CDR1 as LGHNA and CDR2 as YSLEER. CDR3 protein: CASSQDLVGGPLRTEAFF. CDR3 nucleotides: TGCGCCAGCAGCCAAGACCTTGTCGGGGGGCCTCTTAGAACTGAAGCTTTCTTT.

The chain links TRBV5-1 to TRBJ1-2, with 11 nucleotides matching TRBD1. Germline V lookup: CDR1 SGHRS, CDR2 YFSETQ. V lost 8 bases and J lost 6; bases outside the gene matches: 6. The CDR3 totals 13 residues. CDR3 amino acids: CASTGTGGNGYTF. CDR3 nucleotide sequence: TGCGCCAGTACCGGGACAGGGGGAAATGGCTACACCTTC.

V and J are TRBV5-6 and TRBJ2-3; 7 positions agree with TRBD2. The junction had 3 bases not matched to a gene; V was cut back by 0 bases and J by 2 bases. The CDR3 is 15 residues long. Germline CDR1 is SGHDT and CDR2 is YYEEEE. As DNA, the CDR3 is TGTGCCAGCAGCTTGGCGGGACTATCCACAGATACGCAGTATTTT. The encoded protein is CASSLAGLSTDTQYF.